The rows below give T cell receptor beta chains drawn from one sample of a study of neurological immune-mediated disorders. One entry per CDR3 protein, called by TCRdb with MiXCR from the 5' RACE reads. The table lists 50,000 to 80,000 distinct CDR3 sequences, 4.5% of them singletons. What was sequenced was PBMCs. Receptors originate from a man aged 25-45 years with multiple sclerosis. CDR3s include the opening cysteine and the closing phenylalanine or tryptophan. D genes are given only for firm matches. Some rows have no size entry. The others give once, few or many, or a class for an expanded clone.

d_gene,j_gene,abundance,v_gene,CDR3nt,CDR3aa
NA,TRBJ2-7,many,TRBV2,TGTGCCAGAGATACAGGGGAGGGATACGAGCAGTACTTC,CARDTGEGYEQYF
NA,TRBJ2-1,NA,TRBV7-9,TGTGCCAGCAGCTTATCGGGGCACAATGAGCAGTTCTTC,CASSLSGHNEQFF
NA,TRBJ2-7,many,TRBV10-3,TGTGCCATCAATGAAGCCGGGACGGCGAACGAGCAGTACTTC,CAINEAGTANEQYF
TRBD2,TRBJ2-5,many,TRBV5-1,TGCGCCAGCAGCCTACTAGCGGGGAGAGAAGAGACCCAGTACTTC,CASSLLAGREETQYF
NA,TRBJ1-2,many,TRBV5-1,TGCGCCAGCAGCCCAGGGTTCGGAGCTATGGATGGCTACACCTTC,CASSPGFGAMDGYTF
NA,TRBJ1-2,many,TRBV3-1,TGTGCCAGCAGCCATTCCGGACGCCGGGGTGGCTACACCTTC,CASSHSGRRGGYTF
TRBD1,TRBJ2-7,many,TRBV24-1,TGTGCCACCAGTGCTTCACCGGGACAGGGTACCTACGAGCAGTACTTC,CATSASPGQGTYEQYF
NA,TRBJ2-3,many,TRBV20-1,TGCAGTGCTAGGGACAGGGAGGGAACAGATACGCAGTATTTT,CSARDREGTDTQYF
NA,TRBJ2-5,many,TRBV5-1,TGCGCCAGCAGCTTTCGGAGCCAAGAGACCCAGTACTTC,CASSFRSQETQYF
NA,TRBJ1-1,many,TRBV20-1,TGCAGTGCTTATGAGAACACTGAAGCTTTCTTT,CSAYENTEAFF
TRBD1,TRBJ2-4,few,TRBV12-5,TGTGCTAGTGGTTTGGTCCCGGGACAGAAGAACATTCAGTACTTC,CASGLVPGQKNIQYF
NA,TRBJ1-2,many,TRBV20-1,TGCAGTGCTGCCCTGGACGTATTAGGCTACACCTTC,CSAALDVLGYTF
NA,TRBJ1-5,many,TRBV2,TGTGCCAGCAGTGTCCAATTCTATCAGCCCCAGCATTTT,CASSVQFYQPQHF
NA,TRBJ1-1,many,TRBV5-1,TGCGCCAGCAGCCGGACAAGGAACACTGAAGCTTTCTTT,CASSRTRNTEAFF
NA,TRBJ2-7,many,TRBV27,TGTGCCAGCAGTTTCGGTCAGCGGGCCTACGAGCAGTACTTC,CASSFGQRAYEQYF
NA,TRBJ1-1,many,TRBV9,TGTGCCAGCATGGGGGTTACGAACACTGAAGCTTTCTTT,CASMGVTNTEAFF
NA,TRBJ1-2,NA,TRBV20-1,TGCAGTGCCGGCAGGGGAGGTCAAGGCTACACCTTC,CSAGRGGQGYTF
TRBD1,TRBJ2-5,NA,TRBV5-4,TGTGCCAGCAGCCAGGGGGTTGAAGAGACCCAGTACTTC,CASSQGVEETQYF
NA,TRBJ2-6,many,TRBV29-1,TGCAGCGTGGTTTCTGGGGCCAACGTCCTGACTTTC,CSVVSGANVLTF
TRBD1,TRBJ1-2,many,TRBV25-1,TGTGCCAGCAGTGCGGGACAGGGGGCGGCTGGCTACACCTTC,CASSAGQGAAGYTF
NA,TRBJ1-1,NA,TRBV4-2,TGTGCCAGCAGCCAAGGTGACAGACCGAACACTGAAGCTTTCTTT,CASSQGDRPNTEAFF
TRBD2,TRBJ2-1,many,TRBV4-1,TGCGCCAGCAGCCCTCGGACTAGCGGGGGAGACTACAATGAGCAGTTCTTC,CASSPRTSGGDYNEQFF
TRBD2,TRBJ2-2,few,TRBV11-2,TGTGCCAGTAAGAAGCGGGGGGCTGCGAACACCGGGGAGCTGTTTTTT,CASKKRGAANTGELFF
NA,TRBJ1-1,many,TRBV20-1,TGCAGTGCTAGTGGGACACCAAACACTGAAGCTTTCTTT,CSASGTPNTEAFF
NA,TRBJ2-3,many,TRBV5-6,TGTGCCAGCAGCTTGGCAGGGTACGGTACAGATACGCAGTATTTT,CASSLAGYGTDTQYF
NA,TRBJ2-4,few,TRBV27,TGTGCCAGCAGTTTGGGGAGAGCCAAAAAAATTCAGTACTTC,CASSLGRAKKIQYF
NA,TRBJ2-3,many,TRBV7-9,TGTGCCAGCAGCTTATCTCACGGCACAGATACGCAGTATTTT,CASSLSHGTDTQYF
TRBD2,TRBJ2-7,many,TRBV20-1,TGCAGTGCCAGAGGGTGGCTAGCGGGGGTTGCTTCCTACGAGCAGTACTTC,CSARGWLAGVASYEQYF
TRBD1,TRBJ1-2,many,TRBV27,TGTGCCAGTAGACAGGGGGCAACTAACTATGGCTACACCTTC,CASRQGATNYGYTF
TRBD1,TRBJ1-1,many,TRBV5-1,TGCGCCAGCAGCGGACAGGGGGCGAACACTGAAGCTTTCTTT,CASSGQGANTEAFF
NA,TRBJ2-7,few,TRBV2,TGTGCCAGCAGTGAATCTGGCACGGCATACGAGCAGTACTTC,CASSESGTAYEQYF
NA,TRBJ1-5,many,TRBV20-1,TGCAGTGCTAAGCATAGCAATCAGCCCCAGCATTTT,CSAKHSNQPQHF
TRBD1,TRBJ2-2,NA,TRBV5-1,TGCGCCAGCAGCCCCCTGGACAGGGCGAACACCGGGGAGCTGTTTTTT,CASSPLDRANTGELFF
TRBD1,TRBJ2-2,many,TRBV10-3,TGTGCCTCACAGGGGAGCACCGGGGAGCTGTTTTTT,CASQGSTGELFF
NA,TRBJ2-3,many,TRBV10-3,TGTGCCATCAGTGGCGCGAACTGGGGAGGCACAGATACGCAGTATTTT,CAISGANWGGTDTQYF
NA,TRBJ1-6,few,TRBV12-3/TRBV12-4,TGTGCCAGCACAAGGGATAGCTCCTATAATTCACCCCTACACTTT,CASTRDSSYNSPLHF
TRBD2,TRBJ2-3,many,TRBV5-6,TGTGCCAGCAGCCCGACTAGCGGGGGGTACACAGATACGCAGTATTTT,CASSPTSGGYTDTQYF